This is a list of T cell receptor beta chains from one sample in a study of identical twins. TCRdb re-called the 5' RACE reads through MiXCR, storing one row per CDR3 protein. The sample records approximately 220,000 distinct CDR3 sequences, 7.5% being singletons. This sample was also put to use in a study of yellow fever vaccine responses in identical twins.

The sample was CD8+ T cells sorted from blood. These receptors originate from a woman between 18 and 29 years old in good health. The CDR3 runs from the conserved cysteine through the conserved F or W. D genes are given only for firm matches. Only part of the rows carry a size: once, few, many, or a class if the clone is expanded.

TRBJ1-5,TRBD1,many,TRBV12-3/TRBV12-4,TGTGCCAGCAGCCTGACAGGGAACAATCAGCCCCAGCATTTT,CASSLTGNNQPQHF
TRBJ2-1,-,few,TRBV18,TGTGCCAGCTCACCACGCGGAGGAGATCACTACAATGAGCAGTTCTTC,CASSPRGGDHYNEQFF
TRBJ2-3,-,many,TRBV28,TGTGCCAGCAGTTTATGGGCAGGGAGGTCAGATACGCAGTATTTT,CASSLWAGRSDTQYF
TRBJ1-5,-,few,TRBV4-1,TGCGCCAGCAGCCCCGGGGGGAGCCAAAGCAATCAGCCCCAGCATTTT,CASSPGGSQSNQPQHF
TRBJ2-1,TRBD1,few,TRBV4-1,TGCGCCAGCGGGGACAGATACAATGAGCAGTTCTTC,CASGDRYNEQFF
TRBJ2-1,TRBD1,-,TRBV11-1,TGTGCCAGCAGCTCGAGTAGGTCGCAGGGGGCTTTCTACAATGAGCAGTTCTTC,CASSSSRSQGAFYNEQFF
TRBJ1-1,-,many,TRBV7-9,TGTGCCAGCAGCTTAGTCCAGGGGAACACTGAAGCTTTCTTT,CASSLVQGNTEAFF
TRBJ2-5,TRBD1,many,TRBV4-1,TGCGCCAGCAGCCAAGTGGGACAGGGTTTTCGGACCCAGTACTTC,CASSQVGQGFRTQYF
TRBJ1-1,TRBD1,-,TRBV2,TGTGCCAGCAGTGAAGAGGGGGCTAACACTGAAGCTTTCTTT,CASSEEGANTEAFF
TRBJ2-3,-,-,TRBV6-5,TGTGCCAGCAGTTACTCGTGGGAGGGGGCAGATACGCAGTATTTT,CASSYSWEGADTQYF
TRBJ2-7,TRBD1,-,TRBV27,TGTGCCAGCAGTCTCGGGACAGCAGCCTACGAGCAGTACTTC,CASSLGTAAYEQYF
TRBJ2-3,-,many,TRBV24-1,TGTGCCACCAGTGATCTCGCGGAGGACACAGATACGCAGTATTTT,CATSDLAEDTDTQYF